Sequencing of this T cell receptor beta chain was carried out in a study of blood T cells in healthy people across ages. Study-wide background: Template switching picked up about one barcoded beta molecule for each two T cells.

About this clonotype: One end of the junction is discordant with germline, which a read error may explain.

Each donor gave approximately 9.1 milliliters of peripheral blood. The germline V gene encodes CDR1 LGHDT and CDR2 YNNKEL (reference sequence). This CDR3 has 13 amino acids. Primers used in a second PCR of roughly 7 to 12 cycles were a sample-barcoded 5' primer and a J-beta primer mix. Each of the cDNA molecules was tagged by a template-switch adaptor with 12 random nucleotides. TCRdb recomputed calls from the 5' RACE reads with MiXCR, one row per CDR3 protein. The data contain about 640,000 distinct CDR3 sequences, around 54% of them singletons. This clonotype was sampled from a man aged 55 to 70 in good health. The V gene is TRBV3-1, the J gene TRBJ1-2; a possible D gene is TRBD1 (6 bases). The sequencing input was blood. The CDR3 nucleotides are TGCGCCAGCAGCAGGGGTCGGGACTATGGCTACACCTTC. Protein product: CASSRGRDYGYTF.